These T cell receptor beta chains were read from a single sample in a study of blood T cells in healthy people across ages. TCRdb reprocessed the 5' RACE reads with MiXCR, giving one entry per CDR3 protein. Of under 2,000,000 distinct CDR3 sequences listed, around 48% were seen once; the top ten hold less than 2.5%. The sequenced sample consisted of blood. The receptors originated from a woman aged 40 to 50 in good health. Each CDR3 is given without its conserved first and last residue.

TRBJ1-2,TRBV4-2,ASSQGVDSPYGYT
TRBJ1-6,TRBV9,ASSEKGATYNSPLH
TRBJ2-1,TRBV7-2,ASQRSYNEQF
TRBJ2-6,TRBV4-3,ASSQEWTQVLNSGANVLT
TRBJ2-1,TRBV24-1,ATSDFGGSNWHNEQF
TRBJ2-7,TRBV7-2,ASSLAPGSSYEQY
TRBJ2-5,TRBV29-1,SVEMTRQVAQY
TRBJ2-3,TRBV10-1,ASSERYTDTQY
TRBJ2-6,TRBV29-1,SVAGENSGANVLT
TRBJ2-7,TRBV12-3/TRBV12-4,ASSLWGQGTYEQY
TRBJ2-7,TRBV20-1,SAMNVSSYEQY
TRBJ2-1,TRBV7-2,ASSVSRGPSETQF
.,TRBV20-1,SARGQGVYEQY
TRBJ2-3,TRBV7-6,ASSPPAGITDTQY
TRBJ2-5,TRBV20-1,SARGLAGWNEQY
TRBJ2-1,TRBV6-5,ASSSPAEQGQETQF
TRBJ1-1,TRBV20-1,SARGGRRNTEAF
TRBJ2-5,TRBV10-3,AISESSTGRIQETQY
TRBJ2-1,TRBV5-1,ASSLSSGSNEQF
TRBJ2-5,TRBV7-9,ASSASGSETQY
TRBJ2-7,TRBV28,ASSLRGTEQY
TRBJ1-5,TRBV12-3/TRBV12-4,ASSYRTGNNQPQH
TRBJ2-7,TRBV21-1,ASSTRTSGGGGYEQY
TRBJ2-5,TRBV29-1,SGDRLAETQY
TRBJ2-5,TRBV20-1,SARGGRGGETQY
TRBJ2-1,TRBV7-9,ASSLGRRLYNEQF